This T cell receptor (beta chain) was retrieved from a study of cytomegalovirus exposure and HLA in healthy donors. The primer mix had 60 Vbeta and 13 Jbeta primers. The data were produced by immunoSEQ multiplex PCR, yet TCRdb's version contains in-frame clones alone and is incomplete. The table has tens of thousands of clones, 65% to 75% seen once. This clone was counted between two and nine times. The V gene end was trimmed by 4 bases and the J gene end by 8 bases; junction bases not matched to a gene: 6. This CDR3 region has 13 residues. The germline V gene encodes CDR1 GTSNPN and CDR2 SVGIG (reference sequence).

The chain links TRBV30 to TRBJ1-2; 11 positions agree with TRBD1. Material: PBMCs. This receptor was taken from a man in his thirties or forties in good health and CMV-seronegative. Here the CDR3 reads CAWTRGTGGGYTF. The CDR3 nucleotides are TGTGCCTGGACCCGGGGGACAGGGGGAGGCTACACCTTC.